The 32 T cell receptor beta chains in this list originate from one sample, sequenced in a study of PD-L1 blockade in urothelial cancer. Time point: pretreatment peripheral blood. Here immunoSEQ multiplex PCR was the method, and the copy in TCRdb shows in-frame clones only, minus some. Counted here are 85,000 to 95,000 clones, 80% to 90% occurring once; the ten biggest clones make up about 1%. The sequences come from PBMCs, collected around atezolizumab (anti-PD-L1) treatment. These receptor sequences come from a woman at least 80 years old with urothelial cancer.

The genes are TRBV5-1 and TRBJ2-1; 7 positions agree with TRBD2. Germline-derived CDR1 and CDR2 are SGHRS and YFSETQ. The CDR3 sequence is 15 residues long. V shed 0 bases, J shed 8 bases, and the junction held 8 bases outside the gene matches. In DNA, the CDR3 is TGCGCCAGCAGCTTGGGACGGGAGGCCCGGGATGAGCAGTTCTTC. Residues: CASSLGREARDEQFF.

The chain recombines TRBV2 with TRBJ2-3; D remains unclear. Germline-derived CDR1 and CDR2 are SNHLY and FYNNEI. The V end was cut by 8 bases, the J end by 4 bases, with 7 bases between. This CDR3 spans 11 amino acids. The CDR3, as DNA: TGTGCCAGCGGAGATCCAGATACGCAGTATTTT. It specifies CASGDPDTQYF. The variable domain in full, with the rest retrieved from reference TRBV2 and TRBJ2-3, is EPEVTQTPSHQVTQMGQEVILRCVPISNHLYFYWYRQILGQKVEFLVSFYNNEISEKSEIFDDQFSVERPDGSNFTLKIRSTKLEDSAMYFCASGDPDTQYFGPGTRLTVL.

The chain is built from TRBV27 and TRBJ2-1; 7 nucleotides align to TRBD2. The length of the CDR3 is 16 residues. Trimming cost V 7 bases and J 5 bases; bases outside gene matches: 14. Looked up from germline, CDR1 is MNHEY and CDR2 is SMNVEV (reference sequence). CDR3 residues: CASTPGEGIKHNEQFF. The CDR3 DNA is TGTGCCAGCACCCCCGGGGAGGGGATTAAACACAATGAGCAGTTCTTC.

The chain employs TRBV28 and TRBJ2-1; the match to TRBD1 covers 11 bases. Germline values: CDR1 MDHEN, CDR2 SYDVKM. The CDR3 covers 18 residues. The J segment lost 1 base and the V segment lost 6 bases, leaving 11 bases of the junction unmatched. The CDR3 DNA is TGTGCCAGCAGCCCAAGGACAGGGGGCGTTTCGTCCTACAATGAGCAGTTCTTC. Protein sequence: CASSPRTGGVSSYNEQFF.

The chain carries TRBV6-1 and TRBJ1-5, with 7 bases fitting TRBD1. This CDR3 has 15 amino acids. Germline CDR1 MNHNS, CDR2 SASEGT. V trimming: 7 bases; J trimming: 6 bases; junction bases outside the gene matches: 12. The CDR3 region has the DNA TGTGCCAGCAATCCTCGGGAGGGGGCCAGTCAGCCCCAGCATTTT. The encoded protein is CASNPREGASQPQHF.

The chain uses TRBV9 and TRBJ1-5, with 9 bases matching TRBD1. The CDR3 spans 13 residues. The V gene end was trimmed by 3 bases and the J gene end by 5 bases; junction bases not matched to a gene: 0. Germline V gene data show CDR1 as SGDLS and CDR2 as YYNGEE. This chain's CDR3 is CASSGTGDQPQHF. CDR3 nucleotide sequence: TGTGCCAGCAGCGGGACAGGGGATCAGCCCCAGCATTTT.

The chain has TRBV5-1 and TRBJ2-3; 7 bases are shared with TRBD2. The CDR3 length is 14 residues. Germline CDR1 SGHRS, CDR2 YFSETQ. V dropped 7 bases and J dropped 0; count of bases not matched to a gene: 5. The CDR3, as DNA: TGCGCCAGCTCAATGGGAGGGAGCACAGATACGCAGTATTTT. Protein: CASSMGGSTDTQYF.

The V gene is TRBV11-2, the J gene TRBJ2-3; no firm D call. V lost 0 bases, J lost 3 bases, and 10 bases lay in between. The CDR3 is 15 residues long. The germline gives CDR1 SGHAT, CDR2 FQNNGV. CDR3 amino acids: CASSLDRRLTDTQYF. The CDR3 bases are TGTGCCAGCAGCTTAGATCGAAGACTGACAGATACGCAGTATTTT.

The rearrangement links TRBV28 to TRBJ2-7; 8 nucleotides line up with TRBD2. The germline V gene has CDR1 MDHEN and CDR2 SYDVKM. The CDR3 loop spans 16 amino acids. The ends lost 6 bases at V and 0 bases at J; junction bases unmatched: 10. As DNA, the CDR3 is TGTGCCAGCAGGACCCCTACTAGCGGCGGCTCCTACGAGCAGTACTTC. Its translation is CASRTPTSGGSYEQYF.

This clone was seen just once. The chain uses TRBV6-1 and TRBJ2-1; 14 bases are a match to TRBD2. V shed 3 bases and J 9 bases; nucleotides not matched to a gene: 4. Looked up from germline, CDR1 is MNHNS and CDR2 is SASEGT. The CDR3 extends over 15 amino acids. CDR3 coding DNA: TGTGCCAGCAGTGAGGGACTAGCGGGAGTAGGTGAGCAGTTCTTC. This sequence encodes CASSEGLAGVGEQFF.

The chain recombines TRBV7-3 with TRBJ1-1, with D unresolved. Germline CDR1 SGHTA, CDR2 FQGTGA. CDR3 length: 13 amino acids. V lost 3 bases to trimming and J lost 1 base, with 6 bases between them. In DNA, the CDR3 is TGTGCCAGCAGCTTGGCAAGGAACACTGAAGCTTTCTTT. As protein: CASSLARNTEAFF.

This clone was counted between two and nine times. This rearrangement joins TRBV19 to TRBJ2-1; D perhaps matches TRBD1 (7 bases). Per the germline V gene, CDR1 is LNHDA and CDR2 is SQIVND (reference sequence). The CDR3 extends over 12 amino acids. V lost 8 bases, J lost 9 bases, and 14 bases lay in between. The CDR3 DNA reads TGTGCCAGTTCTCAGGGGGGAAGTGAGCAGTTCTTC. It translates to CASSQGGSEQFF.

There are a few counts of this clone. The chain couples TRBV28 to TRBJ1-5; a weak D match, TRBD1 (6 bases). CDR3 length: 12 residues. Germline assignment: CDR1 MDHEN and CDR2 SYDVKM. V lost 7 bases and J lost 4, with 8 bases in between. The CDR3 is CASKGGNQPQHF. CDR3 bases: TGTGCCAGCAAGGGGGGGAATCAGCCCCAGCATTTT.

The CDR3 protein is CASSYSTGMVGELFF. The CDR3 region has the DNA TGTGCCAGCAGTTACTCGACCGGGATGGTCGGGGAGCTGTTTTTT. J is TRBJ2-2 and V is TRBV6-5; D is perhaps TRBD2 (5 bases). Germline CDR1 is MNHEY and CDR2 is SVGAGI. V shed 0 bases and J shed 7 bases, with 12 bases lying between them. The CDR3 sequence is 15 residues long.

The chain joins TRBV14 to TRBJ1-4; D unclear. Trimming pared 1 base from V and 7 bases from J, leaving 13 bases between. There are 15 residues in the CDR3. From germline, CDR1 is SGHDN and CDR2 FVKESK. The CDR3 sequence: CASSQGGWLGEKLFF. For the CDR3, the DNA is TGTGCCAGCAGCCAAGGCGGGTGGCTCGGTGAAAAACTGTTTTTT.

The V call is TRBV27, the J call TRBJ2-2; TRBD1 agrees at 9 bases. J gave up 5 bases and V 0 bases, and 1 base lay outside the gene matches. From germline, CDR1 is MNHEY and CDR2 SMNVEV (reference sequence). The CDR3 is made up of 15 amino acids. DNA for the CDR3: TGTGCCAGCAGTTTATCGACAGGGGGAACCGGGGAGCTGTTTTTT. It is translated as CASSLSTGGTGELFF.

The rearrangement uses TRBV2 and TRBJ1-2, with D unclear. Germline CDR1 SNHLY, CDR2 FYNNEI. V lost 1 base and J 4 bases, leaving 10 bases between the germline ends. The CDR3 totals 14 residues. As DNA, the CDR3 is TGTGCCAGCAGTGAAGAGTTTGGTAGCTATGGCTACACCTTC. Its protein product is CASSEEFGSYGYTF.

The J gene is TRBJ2-3, the V gene TRBV27; the match to TRBD2 covers 11 bases. The germline CDR1 and CDR2 sequences are MNHEY and SMNVEV (reference sequence). V lost 3 bases and J lost 1; bases outside the gene matches: 15. This CDR3 contains 20 residues. The chain's CDR3 is CASSFGGTSGHLWGTDTQYF. Here the CDR3 DNA reads TGTGCCAGCAGTTTTGGAGGGACTAGCGGACACCTCTGGGGCACAGATACGCAGTATTTT.

The chain links TRBV7-2 to TRBJ2-7, with a weak D call TRBD2 (6 bases). Germline values: CDR1 SGHTA, CDR2 FQGNSA. V was clipped by 5 bases and J by 3 bases, with 11 bases between them. The CDR3 consists of 13 residues. CDR3 nucleotide sequence: TGTGCCAGCAGCGCCAGCGGGCTCTACGAGCAGTACTTC. Translation: CASSASGLYEQYF.

The J gene is TRBJ2-1, the V gene TRBV29-1, with 8 nucleotides matching TRBD1. V lost 1 base, J lost 4 bases, and 3 bases stayed unmatched. The CDR3 covers 14 residues. Germline CDR1 reads SQVTM; CDR2 reads ANQGSEA. In DNA, the CDR3 is TGCAGCGTTGAAGGGACAGGGCTTTACAATGAGCAGTTCTTC. Residues: CSVEGTGLYNEQFF.

This rearrangement joins TRBV15 to TRBJ2-7; D gene uncertain. The CDR3 totals 15 residues. V shed 0 bases and J shed 0 bases, with 9 bases lying between them. CDR1 is LNHNV, CDR2 YYDKDF, per germline (reference sequence). CDR3 coding DNA: TGTGCCACCAGCAGAGATCGGGTTGTCTCCTACGAGCAGTACTTC. Translation gives CATSRDRVVSYEQYF.

V and J are TRBV18 and TRBJ2-7; D is perhaps TRBD2 (6 bases). CDR1 KGHSH and CDR2 LQKENI come from the germline V gene. This CDR3 region has 14 residues. V shed 3 bases and J shed 6 bases, with 15 bases lying between them. The CDR3 bases are TGTGCCAGCTCACCCCAGGAGGAGGGGACCGAGCAGTACTTC. Translated: CASSPQEEGTEQYF.

This clone was counted a few times. The DNA for the CDR3 is TGTGCCAGCAGCCCAACTAGCGCCTTTGGCACAGATACGCAGTATTTT. Translating gives CASSPTSAFGTDTQYF. This chain uses TRBV5-8 with TRBJ2-3; 7 nucleotides agree with TRBD2. Germline trimming cut 4 bases from V and 1 base from J; bases unmatched to any gene: 9. The CDR3 is made up of 16 amino acids. Germline V gene lookup returns CDR1 SGHTS and CDR2 YDEGEE.

The CDR3 sequence is CASRFGGSRAGELFF. CDR3 nucleotide sequence: TGTGCCAGTAGGTTCGGCGGGAGCAGGGCCGGGGAGCTGTTTTTT. This chain connects TRBV19 to TRBJ2-2; 7 nucleotides match TRBD2. V lost 6 bases and J lost 6; bases outside the gene matches: 10. Germline V gene data show CDR1 as LNHDA and CDR2 as SQIVND (reference sequence). This CDR3 contains 15 residues.

J is TRBJ2-1 and V is TRBV2, with D possibly being TRBD1 (6 bases). V shed 5 bases and J shed 2 bases, with 7 bases lying between them. In germline, CDR1 is SNHLY, CDR2 FYNNEI. The CDR3 runs to 13 residues. CDR3 sequence (DNA): TGTGCCAGCAGTAGGGACACCTACAATGAGCAGTTCTTC. This codes for CASSRDTYNEQFF.

There are a few counts of this clone. This chain connects TRBV9 to TRBJ2-7; D might be TRBD1 (5 bases). The germline gives CDR1 SGDLS, CDR2 YYNGEE. The germline V and J ends were trimmed by 4 bases and 5 bases, with 13 bases remaining between them. CDR3 length equals 13 residues. The CDR3 DNA reads TGTGCCAGCAGCCCTCGTGCAGGGAACGAGCAGTACTTC. It specifies CASSPRAGNEQYF.

The CDR3 protein is CSVGLAVGYEQYF. The DNA for the CDR3 is TGCAGCGTCGGACTAGCGGTAGGTTACGAGCAGTACTTC. This rearrangement joins TRBV29-1 to TRBJ2-7; 10 nucleotides match TRBD2. Germline V gene lookup returns CDR1 SQVTM and CDR2 ANQGSEA. CDR3 length equals 13 residues. J gave up 4 bases and V 6 bases, and 6 bases lay outside the gene matches.

The V gene is TRBV27, the J gene TRBJ1-5, with D possibly being TRBD1 (5 bases). The CDR3 runs to 13 residues. V was shortened by 5 bases and J by 4 bases, with 9 bases between the two germline ends. The germline CDR1 and CDR2 sequences are MNHEY and SMNVEV (reference sequence). CDR3 residues: CASSPGKNQPQHF. CDR3 bases: TGTGCCAGCAGTCCAGGGAAAAATCAGCCCCAGCATTTT.

This chain links TRBV7-2 with TRBJ2-7, with 13 positions matching TRBD2. This CDR3 comprises 15 residues. Germline V gene lookup returns CDR1 SGHTA and CDR2 FQGNSA. The V gene end was trimmed by 5 bases and the J gene end by 4 bases; junction bases not matched to a gene: 5. Here the CDR3 DNA reads TGTGCCAGCAGCACCGGACTAGCGGGAGTGTACGAGCAGTACTTC. This translates into CASSTGLAGVYEQYF.

The rearrangement joins TRBV5-1 to TRBJ2-5; 12 positions match TRBD2. CDR3 length: 17 amino acids. V shed 4 bases, J shed 4 bases, and the junction held 11 bases outside the gene matches. Per the germline V gene, CDR1 is SGHRS and CDR2 is YFSETQ. The CDR3 sequence: CASSQGLAGRLVETQYF. DNA of the CDR3: TGCGCCAGCAGCCAGGGACTAGCGGGCCGATTAGTAGAGACCCAGTACTTC.

J is TRBJ2-3 and V is TRBV7-6; possibly TRBD1 for D (6 bases). This CDR3 has 17 amino acids. V shed 2 bases and J shed 0 bases, with 15 bases lying between them. The germline V gene encodes CDR1 SGHVS and CDR2 FNYEAQ. CDR3 DNA sequence: TGTGCCAGCAGCTTAAGGGGTGGGACAACTAGCACAGATACGCAGTATTTT. Residues: CASSLRGGTTSTDTQYF.

This clone was seen only once. The gene calls are TRBV6-1 and TRBJ2-3; D gene unclear. The CDR3 consists of 13 residues. From germline, CDR1 is MNHNS and CDR2 SASEGT. V lost 7 bases and J lost 0, with 8 bases in between. The CDR3 DNA reads as TGTGCCAGCAAAGACATAAGCACAGATACGCAGTATTTT. It specifies CASKDISTDTQYF.